Reported below is one T cell receptor (beta chain). Its antigen is not known. The data were taken from a study of tissue T cells after allogeneic stem cell transplantation. The repertoire was sequenced with immunoSEQ multiplex PCR; TCRdb's copy has only in-frame clones and lacks some. Of about 6,300 clones in the sample, just under 70% were seen once. CDR1 and CDR2 (germline): SGHDT, YYEEEE. V lost 0 bases to trimming and J lost 1 base, with 7 bases between them. This CDR3 spans 14 amino acids. Overall study results and limits: The study did not identify alloreactive or antigen-specific tissue TCRs, and some clones might be persisting host cells. TCR repertoires tracked anatomic similarity, regardless of disease or transplant status.

The chain recombines TRBV5-6 with TRBJ1-1; D not resolved. The origin of this receptor is a woman between 18 and 55 years old with breast cancer. This material consisted of tissue from the stomach, taken at autopsy. The CDR3 protein is CASSLASQNTEAFF. CDR3 nucleotides: TGTGCCAGCAGCTTGGCCAGTCAGAACACTGAAGCTTTCTTT. The whole variable domain, remainder taken from reference TRBV5-6 and TRBJ1-1, is DAGVTQSPTHLIKTRGQQVTLRCSPKSGHDTVSWYQQALGQGPQFIFQYYEEEERQRGNFPDRFSGHQFPNYSSELNVNALLLGDSALYLCASSLASQNTEAFFGQGTRLTVV.